Listed here are 5 T cell receptor beta chains from one sample, sequenced in a study of beta chain features in type 1 diabetes. Every isolated RNA sample was fully reverse transcribed, so sequencing captured expressed TCRB transcripts. Measured with immunoSEQ multiplex PCR; TCRdb has only the in-frame clones, and not every one. Here the sample spans about 900,000 clones, roughly 15% being singletons. Sequenced input: naive CD4+ T cells from blood. These receptors were collected from a young woman in good health.

In this sample, this clone turned up once. The V and J genes are TRBV10-3 and TRBJ2-7; 10 bases line up with TRBD1. V trimming: 4 bases; J trimming: 4 bases; junction bases outside the gene matches: 10. Germline values: CDR1 ENHRY, CDR2 SYGVKD. The CDR3 runs 16 residues. The CDR3 loop is CAISATGTGDLYEQYF. The CDR3 coding sequence is TGTGCCATCAGTGCGACGGGGACAGGGGATTTATACGAGCAGTACTTC.

This clone was counted between two and nine times. The chain carries TRBV19 and TRBJ2-1, with TRBD2 identical over 9 bases. CDR1 LNHDA and CDR2 SQIVND come from the germline V gene (reference sequence). This CDR3 is 17 amino acids long. V shed 0 bases, J shed 7 bases, and the junction held 10 bases outside the gene matches. The CDR3 loop reads CASSIDLAGGPRNEQFF. The CDR3 DNA reads TGTGCCAGTAGTATAGATCTGGCGGGAGGGCCACGTAATGAGCAGTTCTTC.

V usage is TRBV6-1 and J usage is TRBJ1-2, with D possibly being TRBD1 (5 bases). Germline-derived CDR1 and CDR2 are MNHNS and SASEGT. V was trimmed by 1 base and J by 0 bases, leaving 12 bases between them. This CDR3 contains 16 residues. The CDR3, as DNA: TGTGCCAGCAGTGAAGGATGGGGCGAAGCTAACTATGGCTACACCTTC. It is translated as CASSEGWGEANYGYTF.

This clone occurred a few times. The chain couples TRBV5-1 to TRBJ2-7; 7 bases agree with TRBD2. Germline assignment: CDR1 SGHRS and CDR2 YFSETQ. The CDR3 runs to 18 residues. The ends lost 4 bases at V and 1 base at J; junction bases unmatched: 17. The CDR3, as DNA: TGCGCCAGCAGCAAGGGGCCCTCCCCCGGGACTACTTCCTACGAGCAGTACTTC. Translated: CASSKGPSPGTTSYEQYF.

This clone was seen only a few times. The V and J genes are TRBV28 and TRBJ1-2, with 7 bases matching TRBD1. V lost 5 bases and J lost 8; bases outside the gene matches: 17. The CDR3 has 16 amino acids. Germline V gives CDR1 MDHEN, CDR2 SYDVKM. As DNA, the CDR3 is TGTGCCAGCAGTGATTACCTCGACAGGGCCCTCTGGGGCTACACCTTC. Encoded protein: CASSDYLDRALWGYTF.